This TCR beta chain was identified in a study of PD-1 blockade in classical Hodgkin lymphoma. With regard to this clone: Antigen unknown.

Using immunoSEQ multiplex PCR, the repertoire was profiled, and TCRdb retains in-frame clones only, with some absent. The data contain 17,000 or so clones, roughly 87% of them seen just once; the ten biggest clones take up around 4.2%. CDR1 SEHNR and CDR2 FQNEAQ come from the germline V gene (reference sequence). The CDR3 loop spans 13 amino acids. Trimming at V came to 5 bases and at J to 8 bases, leaving 8 bases not matched to a gene. Findings and caveats of the study: Sources of repertoire differences remain undefined, possibly disease activity or prior therapy. Newly diagnosed patients reportedly trailed healthy donors in baseline TCR diversity.

The time point was: newly diagnosed, previously untreated cHL patient sample. Comparison PBMCs came from previously untreated, newly diagnosed classical Hodgkin lymphoma patients. This TCR derives from a human donor with classical Hodgkin lymphoma. The chain carries TRBV7-9 and TRBJ2-5, with TRBD1 matching 7 bases. Sequenced material: peripheral blood mononuclear cells (PBMCs). The CDR3: CASSSAGQATQYF. In DNA form, the CDR3 reads TGTGCCAGCAGCAGCGCTGGACAGGCCACCCAGTACTTC.